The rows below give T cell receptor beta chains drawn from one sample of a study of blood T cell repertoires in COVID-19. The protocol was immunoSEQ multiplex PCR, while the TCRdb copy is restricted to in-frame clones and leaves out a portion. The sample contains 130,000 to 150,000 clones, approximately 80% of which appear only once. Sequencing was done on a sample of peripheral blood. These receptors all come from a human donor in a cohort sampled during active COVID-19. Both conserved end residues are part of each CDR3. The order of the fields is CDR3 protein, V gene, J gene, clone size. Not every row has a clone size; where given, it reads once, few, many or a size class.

cdr3_aa: CSVAPGQGEAFF
v_call: TRBV29-1
j_call: TRBJ1-1
clone_size: few

cdr3_aa: CASSLDYGGGDGYTF
v_call: TRBV4-3
j_call: TRBJ1-2
clone_size: NA

cdr3_aa: CASTLMAGAAGDTQYF
v_call: TRBV7-9
j_call: TRBJ2-3
clone_size: once

cdr3_aa: CASSMFLTDNEQFF
v_call: TRBV19
j_call: TRBJ2-1
clone_size: few

cdr3_aa: CASRDRGLSEAFF
v_call: TRBV19
j_call: TRBJ1-1
clone_size: NA

cdr3_aa: CASSVAKNSPLHF
v_call: TRBV9
j_call: TRBJ1-6
clone_size: once

cdr3_aa: CASSSRQGAWDTGELFF
v_call: TRBV27
j_call: TRBJ2-2
clone_size: NA

cdr3_aa: CASSQRPLRGQETQYF
v_call: TRBV4-1
j_call: TRBJ2-5
clone_size: NA

cdr3_aa: CASSEFRAGSQPQHF
v_call: TRBV6-1
j_call: TRBJ1-5
clone_size: NA

cdr3_aa: CASIPGGARAYEQYF
v_call: TRBV6-2/TRBV6-3
j_call: TRBJ2-7
clone_size: NA

cdr3_aa: CASSPWGSGVYNEQFF
v_call: TRBV9
j_call: TRBJ2-1
clone_size: NA

cdr3_aa: CASSQDPVRSYNEQFF
v_call: TRBV3-1/TRBV3-2
j_call: TRBJ2-1
clone_size: NA

cdr3_aa: CASSPGQYTGELFF
v_call: TRBV7-9
j_call: TRBJ2-2
clone_size: NA

cdr3_aa: CASSPGGATNEKLFF
v_call: TRBV27
j_call: TRBJ1-4
clone_size: NA

cdr3_aa: CASSLGPGLRIPYEQYF
v_call: TRBV11-2
j_call: TRBJ2-7
clone_size: NA

cdr3_aa: CASTPGGLGEQYF
v_call: TRBV28
j_call: TRBJ2-7
clone_size: NA

cdr3_aa: CASSEGLHTGELFF
v_call: TRBV6-1
j_call: TRBJ2-2
clone_size: NA

cdr3_aa: CASGLGGGLAEAFF
v_call: TRBV12-5
j_call: TRBJ1-1
clone_size: NA

cdr3_aa: CASSLRDRVNTGELFF
v_call: TRBV7-6
j_call: TRBJ2-2
clone_size: NA

cdr3_aa: CAISKGGSGNTIYF
v_call: TRBV10-3
j_call: TRBJ1-3
clone_size: NA

cdr3_aa: CASSQSWTGITYEQYF
v_call: TRBV4-1
j_call: TRBJ2-7
clone_size: once

cdr3_aa: CASSSSSGGWRNEQFF
v_call: TRBV11-2
j_call: TRBJ2-1
clone_size: NA

cdr3_aa: CASSFWTSGGREETQYF
v_call: TRBV11-3
j_call: TRBJ2-5
clone_size: NA

cdr3_aa: CASSFQGRDEQFF
v_call: TRBV12-3/TRBV12-4
j_call: TRBJ2-1
clone_size: once

cdr3_aa: CASSRQQGEGYGYTF
v_call: TRBV27
j_call: TRBJ1-2
clone_size: NA

cdr3_aa: CASSLEGLDYTDTQYF
v_call: TRBV5-5
j_call: TRBJ2-3
clone_size: NA

cdr3_aa: CASSYGGLEAFF
v_call: TRBV6-2/TRBV6-3
j_call: TRBJ1-1
clone_size: NA

cdr3_aa: CASSRTGGWETQYF
v_call: TRBV27
j_call: TRBJ2-5
clone_size: NA

cdr3_aa: CASSMTQGYTEAFF
v_call: TRBV19
j_call: TRBJ1-1
clone_size: NA

cdr3_aa: CASSPGGAYGYTF
v_call: TRBV5-1
j_call: TRBJ1-2
clone_size: NA

cdr3_aa: CASSQEFAGGYRSGELFF
v_call: TRBV4-2
j_call: TRBJ2-2
clone_size: NA

cdr3_aa: CASSDGIQYNQPQHF
v_call: TRBV6-1
j_call: TRBJ1-5
clone_size: NA

cdr3_aa: CASSSPYAGAFF
v_call: TRBV12-3/TRBV12-4
j_call: TRBJ1-1
clone_size: NA

cdr3_aa: CASSLMPGASDYNEQFF
v_call: TRBV7-6
j_call: TRBJ2-1
clone_size: NA

cdr3_aa: CASSIRTGLAYEQYF
v_call: TRBV19
j_call: TRBJ2-7
clone_size: NA

cdr3_aa: CASSNSSGLNQPQHF
v_call: TRBV7-9
j_call: TRBJ1-5
clone_size: NA

cdr3_aa: CASSEAPGGGYTF
v_call: TRBV2
j_call: TRBJ1-2
clone_size: NA

cdr3_aa: CASSARTSGQETQYF
v_call: TRBV19
j_call: TRBJ2-5
clone_size: NA

cdr3_aa: CASSSTSWGNEQFF
v_call: TRBV7-3
j_call: TRBJ2-1
clone_size: NA

cdr3_aa: CASSSRYQPQHF
v_call: TRBV28
j_call: TRBJ1-5
clone_size: NA

cdr3_aa: CASSLYRGPQHF
v_call: TRBV12-3/TRBV12-4
j_call: TRBJ1-5
clone_size: few

cdr3_aa: CASRITGGGYGYTF
v_call: TRBV27
j_call: TRBJ1-2
clone_size: NA

cdr3_aa: CASSSIGSYGYTF
v_call: TRBV11-2
j_call: TRBJ1-2
clone_size: NA

cdr3_aa: CASFPDRATGELFF
v_call: TRBV18
j_call: TRBJ2-2
clone_size: NA

cdr3_aa: CASSQARGNHQETQYF
v_call: TRBV3-1/TRBV3-2
j_call: TRBJ2-5
clone_size: NA

cdr3_aa: CASSPTTGGYGYTF
v_call: TRBV11-3
j_call: TRBJ1-2
clone_size: NA

cdr3_aa: CASSFSRLGRTGAGYTF
v_call: TRBV7-9
j_call: TRBJ1-2
clone_size: NA

cdr3_aa: CASSASPGQGTDTQYF
v_call: TRBV19
j_call: TRBJ2-3
clone_size: NA

cdr3_aa: CASSRYGLAEETQYF
v_call: TRBV4-3
j_call: TRBJ2-5
clone_size: NA